This T cell receptor (beta chain) stems from a study of shared clonotypes between healthy human individuals. Concerning this clone itself: Its target is unknown.

In the authors' workflow: Quality scores were absent from the junction-only immunoSEQ sequences, so filtering differed. Some clones are missing from TCRdb's copy, which holds only in-frame ones; the method was immunoSEQ multiplex PCR. V, J and clone size reflect that table, while D and trimming were determined from the DNA. The data show around 2,000,000 clones, roughly 94% seen once. Findings and limits, study-wide: Compared with memory subsets, naive subsets generally had larger estimated richness. Though the depth was large, rarefaction showed that sorted-subset sequencing was incomplete.

Naive CD8 cells lacked CD45RO, underwent positive selection for CCR7 and left out terminally differentiated effector memory CD45RA+ cells. Per germline, CDR1 GTSNPN and CDR2 SVGIG (reference sequence). The CDR3 covers 11 residues. The sequenced sample consisted of naive CD8+ T cells sorted from blood. This clonotype was obtained from a man between 18 and 35 years old in good health. The gene calls are TRBV30 and TRBJ2-7; no reliable D call. The CDR3 region is CAAWVAYEQYF. For the CDR3, the DNA is TGTGCTGCATGGGTAGCCTACGAGCAGTACTTC.